The TCR beta chain under discussion was sequenced for a study of technical replicates of blood from a few donors. Produced via immunoSEQ multiplex PCR; TCRdb's table is partial and in-frame only. The data contain roughly 83,000 clones, roughly 92% of them singletons. V was pared by 7 bases and J by 1 base, with 7 bases of the junction left unmatched. From germline, CDR1 is SGHTS and CDR2 YDEGEE. The CDR3 has 15 amino acids. Sequencing used T cells isolated from PBMCs. This chain links TRBV5-8 with TRBJ2-1; 8 bases fit TRBD2. The clonotype originates from a human donor in good health. The CDR3 loop reads CASGGGSWSYNEQFF. The CDR3 region has the DNA TGTGCCAGCGGCGGGGGGAGCTGGTCCTACAATGAGCAGTTCTTC.